A selection of T cell receptor beta chains follows, all from one sample in a study of blood T cell repertoires in COVID-19. TCRdb's copy holds only in-frame clones and misses some; the assay was immunoSEQ multiplex PCR. The table records 200,000 to 300,000 clones, about 84% of them present only once. Sequencing input: peripheral blood. The receptors here all came from a woman of 80 years or more with acute or convalescent COVID-19. Both conserved end residues are part of each CDR3. Fields, in order: V gene, D gene, clone size, J gene, CDR3 protein, CDR3 DNA. D genes are given only for firm matches. Not all rows give a size; the values are once, few, many and, for expanded clones, a class.

V: TRBV6-6
D: TRBD1
size: .
J: TRBJ2-1
CDR3: CASSYSDRQGFDEQFF
DNA: TGTGCCAGCAGTTATTCAGACCGACAGGGGTTCGATGAGCAGTTCTTC

V: TRBV3-1/TRBV3-2
D: TRBD1
size: .
J: TRBJ2-5
CDR3: CASSQGYDRGRGETQYF
DNA: TGTGCCAGCAGCCAAGGATACGACAGGGGGCGCGGTGAGACCCAGTACTTC

V: TRBV7-9
D: TRBD2
size: once
J: TRBJ2-1
CDR3: CASSSGLARYNEQFF
DNA: TGTGCCAGCAGCTCGGGACTAGCGCGTTACAATGAGCAGTTCTTC

V: TRBV9
D: TRBD1
size: .
J: TRBJ1-2
CDR3: CASSPTQGQVYGYTF
DNA: TGTGCCAGCAGCCCCACCCAGGGACAGGTTTATGGCTACACCTTC

V: TRBV6-5
D: .
size: .
J: TRBJ1-1
CDR3: CASSFVLNTEAFF
DNA: TGTGCCAGCAGTTTCGTATTGAACACTGAAGCTTTCTTT

V: TRBV4-1
D: TRBD1
size: .
J: TRBJ2-7
CDR3: CASSADRDSHEQYF
DNA: TGCGCCAGCAGCGCGGACCGGGACAGCCACGAGCAGTACTTC

V: TRBV5-1
D: TRBD2
size: .
J: TRBJ2-1
CDR3: CASSLEGGSAYNEQFF
DNA: TGCGCCAGCAGCTTGGAGGGCGGGAGCGCCTACAATGAGCAGTTCTTC

V: TRBV3-1/TRBV3-2
D: TRBD2
size: .
J: TRBJ2-3
CDR3: CASSPSSGTYTDTQYF
DNA: TGTGCCAGCAGCCCCTCTAGCGGAACCTACACAGATACGCAGTATTTT

V: TRBV18
D: .
size: .
J: TRBJ1-5
CDR3: CASSPQHDSQPQHF
DNA: TGTGCCAGCTCACCACAGCACGATTCTCAGCCCCAGCATTTT

V: TRBV5-1
D: .
size: .
J: TRBJ2-3
CDR3: CASSLAGVATDTQYF
DNA: TGCGCCAGCAGCTTGGCCGGGGTGGCGACAGATACGCAGTATTTT

V: TRBV4-1
D: TRBD2
size: .
J: TRBJ2-1
CDR3: CASSQGAGDVDEQFF
DNA: TGCGCCAGCAGCCAAGGAGCGGGAGACGTGGATGAGCAGTTCTTC

V: TRBV6-2/TRBV6-3
D: TRBD2
size: .
J: TRBJ2-7
CDR3: CASSYSGLADYEQYF
DNA: TGTGCCAGCAGTTACTCGGGACTAGCGGATTACGAGCAGTACTTC

V: TRBV10-3
D: .
size: once
J: TRBJ1-4
CDR3: CAISHNIATNEKLFF
DNA: TGTGCCATCAGCCATAACATTGCAACTAATGAAAAACTGTTTTTT